This T cell receptor beta chain was recovered during a study of cytotoxic CD8 clonotypes in ibrutinib-treated CLL. About the study: For this cohort, patients were approximately ten relapsed/refractory and about 16 treatment-naive, while 17 were IGHV unmutated. Recorded responses included some 24 partial and 2 complete; following median about 68 months, approximately 14 stayed remitted and about 12 progressed.

For this clone: Its cognate antigen is unknown.

CDR1 is MDHEN, CDR2 SYDVKM, per germline. There are 11 residues in the CDR3. V lost 7 bases to trimming and J lost 1 base, with 4 bases between them. Overall study results and limits: Clonality measured at baseline exceeded age-matched healthy donors, tracking circulating CD8+ T-cell counts.

Assay used: immunoSEQ multiplex PCR; TCRdb lists only in-frame clones, some missing. The sample includes roughly 63,000 clones, less than 75% seen only once; the top ten take about 14%. The chain recombines TRBV28 with TRBJ1-1; D is unclear. This specimen consisted of PBMCs, obtained after 12 months of ibrutinib treatment. The origin of this receptor is a human donor with chronic lymphocytic leukemia. This CDR3 is CASIQNTEAFF. CDR3 coding DNA: TGTGCCAGCATCCAGAACACTGAAGCTTTCTTT.